This entry concerns a single T cell receptor (beta chain). Its antigen remains unknown. This sample is drawn from a study of T cell repertoires in cytomegalovirus infection. Germline assignment: CDR1 SGDLS and CDR2 YYNGEE. CDR3 size: 15 residues. Deletions cut 5 bases from V and 5 bases from J, with 17 bases between. TCRdb called the reads again in MiXCR, with one record for every CDR3 protein. Among roughly 990,000 distinct CDR3 sequences listed, around 32% were seen once. This receptor was identified in a human donor in good health (CMV status not recorded). Some clones in this sample may be carry-over from other donors' samples. The rearrangement links TRBV9 to TRBJ2-1; D not resolved. Sequences were derived from cultured CD8+ T cells from PBMCs, sampled from culture after CMV antigen stimulation. Here the CDR3 DNA reads TGTGCCAGCAGGGCCCTTGACCAACCGGACAATGAGCAGTTCTTC. Translating gives CASRALDQPDNEQFF.